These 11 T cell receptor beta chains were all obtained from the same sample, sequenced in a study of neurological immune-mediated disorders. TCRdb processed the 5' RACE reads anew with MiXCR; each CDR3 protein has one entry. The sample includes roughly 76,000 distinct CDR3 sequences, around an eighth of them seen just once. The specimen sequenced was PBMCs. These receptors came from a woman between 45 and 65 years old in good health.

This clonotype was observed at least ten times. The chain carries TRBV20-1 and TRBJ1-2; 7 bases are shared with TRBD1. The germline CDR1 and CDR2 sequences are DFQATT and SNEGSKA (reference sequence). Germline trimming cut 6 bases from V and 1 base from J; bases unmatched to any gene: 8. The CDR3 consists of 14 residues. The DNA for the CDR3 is TGCAGTGCCAACCCCAGGGGGGGTAACTATGGCTACACCTTC. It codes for CSANPRGGNYGYTF.

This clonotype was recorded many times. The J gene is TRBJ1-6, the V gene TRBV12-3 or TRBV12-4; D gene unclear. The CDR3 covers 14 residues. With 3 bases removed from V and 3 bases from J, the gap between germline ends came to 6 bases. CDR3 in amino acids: CASSFDNYNSPLHF. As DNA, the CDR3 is TGTGCCAGCAGTTTCGACAACTATAATTCACCCCTCCACTTT.

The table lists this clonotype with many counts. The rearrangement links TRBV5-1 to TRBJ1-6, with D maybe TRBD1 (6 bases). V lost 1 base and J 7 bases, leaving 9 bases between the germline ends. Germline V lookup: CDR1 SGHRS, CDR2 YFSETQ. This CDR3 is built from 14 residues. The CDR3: CASSLNRANSPLHF. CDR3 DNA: TGCGCCAGCAGCTTGAACAGGGCAAATTCACCCCTCCACTTT.

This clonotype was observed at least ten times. Here the CDR3 reads CASSRDVAYEQYF. The CDR3 nucleotides read TGCGCCAGCAGCAGGGACGTGGCCTACGAGCAGTACTTC. The rearrangement links TRBV5-1 to TRBJ2-7; D tentatively fits TRBD1 or TRBD2 (5 bases each). The CDR3 runs 13 residues. Trimming removed 4 bases from V and 2 bases from J, with 10 bases in between. The germline V gene encodes CDR1 SGHRS and CDR2 YFSETQ.

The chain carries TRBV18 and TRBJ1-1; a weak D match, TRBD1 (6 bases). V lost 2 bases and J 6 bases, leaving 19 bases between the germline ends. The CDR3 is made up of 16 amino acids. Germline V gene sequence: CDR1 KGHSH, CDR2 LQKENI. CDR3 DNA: TGTGCCAGCTCACCAACGGCAGGGGCTGGTTTTGCTGAAGCTTTCTTT. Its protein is CASSPTAGAGFAEAFF.

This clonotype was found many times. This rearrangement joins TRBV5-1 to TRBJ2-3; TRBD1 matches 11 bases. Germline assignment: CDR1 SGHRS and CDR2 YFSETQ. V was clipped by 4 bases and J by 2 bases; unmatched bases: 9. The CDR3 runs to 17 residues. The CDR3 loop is CASSLVGTGGSTDTQYF. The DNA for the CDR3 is TGCGCCAGCAGCCTGGTCGGGACAGGGGGTTCCACAGATACGCAGTATTTT.

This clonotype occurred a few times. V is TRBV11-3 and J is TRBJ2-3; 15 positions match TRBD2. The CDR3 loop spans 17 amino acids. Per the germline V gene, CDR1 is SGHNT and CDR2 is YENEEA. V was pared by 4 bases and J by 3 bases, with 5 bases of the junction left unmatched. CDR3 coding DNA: TGTGCCAGCAGCTACCGGACTAGCGGGAGGGCAACAGATACGCAGTATTTT. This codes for CASSYRTSGRATDTQYF. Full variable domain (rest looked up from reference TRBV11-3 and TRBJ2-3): EAGVVQSPRYKIIEKKQPVAFWCNPISGHNTLYWYLQNLGQGPELLIRYENEEAVDDSQLPKDRFSAERLKGVDSTLKIQPAELGDSAVYLCASSYRTSGRATDTQYFGPGTRLTVL.

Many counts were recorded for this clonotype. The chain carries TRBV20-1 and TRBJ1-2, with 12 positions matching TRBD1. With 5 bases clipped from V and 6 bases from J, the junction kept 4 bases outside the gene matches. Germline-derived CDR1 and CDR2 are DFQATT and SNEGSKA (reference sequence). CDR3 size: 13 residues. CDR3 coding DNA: TGCAGTGCTCCTCGGGACAGGGGGCATGGCTACACCTTC. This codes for CSAPRDRGHGYTF.

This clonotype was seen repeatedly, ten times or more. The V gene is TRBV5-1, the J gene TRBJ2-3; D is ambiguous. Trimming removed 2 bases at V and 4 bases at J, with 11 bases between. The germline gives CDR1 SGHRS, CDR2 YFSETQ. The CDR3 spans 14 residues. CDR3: CASSFAVGSDTQYF. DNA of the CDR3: TGCGCCAGCAGCTTCGCTGTGGGATCAGATACGCAGTATTTT.

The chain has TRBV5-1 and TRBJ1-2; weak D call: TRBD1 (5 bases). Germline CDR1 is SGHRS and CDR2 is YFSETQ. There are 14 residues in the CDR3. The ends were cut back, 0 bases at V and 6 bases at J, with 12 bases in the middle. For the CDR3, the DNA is TGCGCCAGCAGCTTGGAGTCCCTGGGGGATGGCTACACCTTC. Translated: CASSLESLGDGYTF.

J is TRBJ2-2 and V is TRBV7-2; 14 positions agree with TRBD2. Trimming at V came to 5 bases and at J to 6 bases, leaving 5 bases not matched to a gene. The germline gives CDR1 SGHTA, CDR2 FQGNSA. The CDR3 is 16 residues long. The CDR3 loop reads CASSMGLAGVSGELFF. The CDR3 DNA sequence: TGTGCCAGCAGCATGGGACTAGCGGGAGTGTCCGGGGAGCTGTTTTTT.